This T cell receptor (beta chain) was found in a study of OX40 agonist ivuxolimab in advanced cancers. Across the whole study: Across the patients, intravenous ivuxolimab was delivered every 2 weeks at 0.01 to 10 mg/kg.

Only in-frame clones appear in the TCRdb table, and some are missing; sequencing was by immunoSEQ multiplex PCR. The data hold tens of thousands of clones, with roughly 90% observed a single time. Turning to this clone: The antigen remains undetermined.

Points from the study as a whole: Low normalized clonal expansion also occurred in some nonresponding patients. Partial responders at 0.1-3.0 mg/kg showed near-lowest clonal expansion.

The source material was CD4+ or CD8+ T cells sorted from blood, sampled in a trial of the OX40 agonist ivuxolimab. The receptor was isolated from an adult with an advanced solid tumor such as melanoma, head and neck, liver or kidney cancer.

The CDR3 nucleotides read TGCGCCAGCAGCAGGGGGGACAGTACTAACACCGGGGAGCTGTTTTTT. This translates into CASSRGDSTNTGELFF. The gene calls are TRBV5-1 and TRBJ2-2; perhaps TRBD1 as D (7 bases). The ends were cut back, 4 bases at V and 2 bases at J, with 15 bases in the middle. Germline CDR1 is SGHRS and CDR2 is YFSETQ. This CDR3 is built from 16 residues.